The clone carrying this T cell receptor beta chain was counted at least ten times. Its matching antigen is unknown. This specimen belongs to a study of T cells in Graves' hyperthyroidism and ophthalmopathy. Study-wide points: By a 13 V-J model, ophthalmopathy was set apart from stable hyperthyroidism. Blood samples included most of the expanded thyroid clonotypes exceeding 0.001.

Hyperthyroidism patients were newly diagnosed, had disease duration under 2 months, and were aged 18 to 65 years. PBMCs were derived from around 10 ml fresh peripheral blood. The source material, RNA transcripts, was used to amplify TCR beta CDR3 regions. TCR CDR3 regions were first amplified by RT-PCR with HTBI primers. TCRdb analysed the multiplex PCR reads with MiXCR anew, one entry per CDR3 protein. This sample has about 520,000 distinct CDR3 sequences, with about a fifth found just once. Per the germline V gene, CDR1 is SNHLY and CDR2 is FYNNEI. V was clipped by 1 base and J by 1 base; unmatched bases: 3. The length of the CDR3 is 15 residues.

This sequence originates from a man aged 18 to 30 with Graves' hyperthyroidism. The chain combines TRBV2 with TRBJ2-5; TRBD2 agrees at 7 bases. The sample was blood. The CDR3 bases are TGTGCCAGCAGTGAAGGGGGGGGGTCCCAAGAGACCCAGTACTTC. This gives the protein CASSEGGGSQETQYF. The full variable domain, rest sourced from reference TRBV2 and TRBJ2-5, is EPEVTQTPSHQVTQMGQEVILRCVPISNHLYFYWYRQILGQKVEFLVSFYNNEISEKSEIFDDQFSVERPDGSNFTLKIRSTKLEDSAMYFCASSEGGGSQETQYFGPGTRLLVL.